These T cell receptor beta chains were read from a single sample in a study of cytomegalovirus exposure and HLA in healthy donors. Profiling relied on immunoSEQ multiplex PCR, and the TCRdb table lists in-frame clones only, not all of them. The table includes over 250,000 clones, 70% to 90% detected once. Source material: PBMCs. The receptors stem from a woman aged 18-29 years in good health and CMV-seronegative. Both conserved end residues are part of each CDR3. D genes are given only for firm matches. A row's size may be missing; if present it is once, few, many or a size class.

D gene	clone size	V gene	J gene	CDR3 protein	CDR3 DNA
TRBD2	.	TRBV13	TRBJ2-3	CASSLAGTSGRADTQYF	TGTGCCAGCAGCTTGGCCGGGACTAGCGGGCGGGCAGATACGCAGTATTTT
.	.	TRBV5-4	TRBJ2-7	CASSPLPGPSYEQYF	TGTGCCAGCAGTCCACTCCCAGGCCCCTCCTACGAGCAGTACTTC
.	.	TRBV5-1	TRBJ1-1	CASSFEGGNTEAFF	TGCGCCAGCAGCTTCGAGGGAGGGAACACTGAAGCTTTCTTT
TRBD1	.	TRBV4-1	TRBJ1-3	CASSQQDRGLGNTIYF	TGCGCCAGCAGCCAACAGGACAGGGGGCTGGGAAACACCATATATTTT
TRBD1	.	TRBV6-5	TRBJ2-7	CASSYNRGPHEQYF	TGTGCCAGCAGTTACAACAGGGGTCCCCACGAGCAGTACTTC
.	few	TRBV2	TRBJ1-5	CASSDVTANQPQHF	TGTGCCAGCAGTGATGTGACAGCTAATCAGCCCCAGCATTTT
TRBD2	.	TRBV7-6	TRBJ2-7	CASSRSGLAGRYEQYF	TGTGCCAGCAGCCGTAGCGGACTAGCGGGACGCTACGAGCAGTACTTC
TRBD2	.	TRBV2	TRBJ2-1	CASSPPGLAVGGSYNEQFF	TGTGCCAGCAGTCCGCCGGGACTAGCGGTAGGGGGCTCCTACAATGAGCAGTTCTTC
TRBD1	.	TRBV7-2	TRBJ1-5	CASSPTGVVSGNQPQHF	TGTGCCAGCAGCCCGACAGGGGTGGTATCGGGAAATCAGCCCCAGCATTTT
TRBD1	.	TRBV4-3	TRBJ1-1	CASSQEDRRSYTEAFF	TGCGCCAGCAGCCAAGAGGACAGGCGCAGCTACACTGAAGCTTTCTTT
.	.	TRBV9	TRBJ1-4	CASSATVTNEKLFF	TGTGCCAGCAGCGCGACAGTTACTAATGAAAAACTGTTTTTT
.	.	TRBV6-5	TRBJ1-1	CASSLQTLSHEAFF	TGTGCCAGCAGTCTACAGACCCTCTCTCATGAAGCTTTCTTT
TRBD2	.	TRBV5-1	TRBJ2-1	CASSLGGLFYNEQFF	TGCGCCAGCAGCTTGGGGGGACTATTCTACAATGAGCAGTTCTTC
.	.	TRBV25-1	TRBJ2-4	CASSDRQEGDIQYF	TGTGCCAGCAGTGATCGACAGGAAGGGGACATTCAGTACTTC
TRBD1	.	TRBV4-1	TRBJ1-1	CASSPETGLIWYTEAFF	TGCGCCAGCAGCCCGGAGACAGGGTTAATTTGGTACACTGAAGCTTTCTTT
TRBD1	.	TRBV6-5	TRBJ1-3	CASRPTGAGNTIYF	TGTGCCAGCAGACCAACAGGGGCAGGAAACACCATATATTTT
.	.	TRBV10-1	TRBJ1-5	CASSEGATQPQHF	TGCGCCAGCAGTGAGGGGGCTACTCAGCCCCAGCATTTT
TRBD2	.	TRBV14	TRBJ2-1	CASSRGTSAYSYNEQFF	TGTGCCAGCAGCCGCGGGACTAGCGCCTATTCCTACAATGAGCAGTTCTTC
TRBD2	.	TRBV6-5	TRBJ2-4	CASSSGTSVNIQYF	TGTGCCAGCAGTTCCGGGACTAGCGTGAACATTCAGTACTTC
.	.	TRBV18	TRBJ1-2	CASSQRGEDIYGYTF	TGTGCCAGCTCACAGCGGGGAGAGGACATTTATGGCTACACCTTC
.	.	TRBV27	TRBJ1-5	CASSIRANQPQHF	TGTGCCAGCAGTATAAGAGCTAATCAGCCCCAGCATTTT
.	.	TRBV5-1	TRBJ1-5	CASSLAPIGSSEPQHF	TGCGCCAGCAGCTTGGCCCCGATAGGGAGCAGTGAGCCCCAGCATTTT
.	once	TRBV10-2	TRBJ1-5	CASSENRVDQPQHF	TGCGCCAGCAGTGAAAACAGGGTGGACCAGCCCCAGCATTTT
.	.	TRBV5-1	TRBJ2-3	CASSLRGSTDTQYF	TGCGCCAGCAGCTTGCGGGGAAGCACAGATACGCAGTATTTT
.	.	TRBV5-1	TRBJ2-7	CASSLESGGFYEQYF	TGCGCCAGCAGCTTGGAATCCGGGGGTTTCTACGAGCAGTACTTC
.	.	TRBV18	TRBJ2-5	CASSGPGEETQYF	TGTGCCAGCTCAGGGCCAGGGGAAGAGACCCAGTACTTC